This T cell receptor beta chain was identified in a study of blood T cell repertoires in COVID-19. Study-level information: Samples representing acute and convalescent COVID-19 were sourced from the United States, Italy and Spain. In each case, the material was cDNA or gDNA derived from T cells, B-cell-depleted T cells, or PBMCs.

Authors' processing steps: Amplification with reference gene primers provided the estimates of nucleated cell counts. Using immunoSEQ multiplex PCR, the repertoire was profiled, and TCRdb retains in-frame clones only, with some absent. That table supplies the V and J calls and clone size; D and trimming were determined from the DNA. The profile covers approximately 210,000 clones, with approximately 87% appearing a single time and more than 0.7% taken by the ten largest. The CDR3 consists of 11 residues. The specimen was peripheral blood. The V call is TRBV21-1, the J call TRBJ1-2; TRBD1 is the table's D call and was not checked against the DNA. TRBV21-1 is described as a pseudogene. This receptor was taken from a woman aged 65 to 85 with acute or convalescent COVID-19. The CDR3, as DNA: TGTGCCAGCAAGGGGGACTATGGCTACACCTTC. Protein product: CASKGDYGYTF.